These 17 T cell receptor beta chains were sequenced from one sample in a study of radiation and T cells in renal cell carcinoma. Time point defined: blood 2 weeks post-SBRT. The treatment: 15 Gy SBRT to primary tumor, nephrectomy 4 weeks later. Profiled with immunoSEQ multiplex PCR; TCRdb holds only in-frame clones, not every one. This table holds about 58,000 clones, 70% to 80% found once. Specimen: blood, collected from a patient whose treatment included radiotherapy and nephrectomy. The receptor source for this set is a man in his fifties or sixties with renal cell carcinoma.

CDR3 nucleotide sequence: TGTGCCAGCAGCGATACAGGGTCCCCTGACAATGAGCAGTTCTTC. This encodes CASSDTGSPDNEQFF. The rearrangement uses TRBV5-4 and TRBJ2-1; D is possibly TRBD1 (6 bases). CDR3 length equals 15 residues. Trimming removed 4 bases at V and 5 bases at J, with 16 bases between. The germline V gene has CDR1 SGHNT and CDR2 YYREEE (reference sequence).

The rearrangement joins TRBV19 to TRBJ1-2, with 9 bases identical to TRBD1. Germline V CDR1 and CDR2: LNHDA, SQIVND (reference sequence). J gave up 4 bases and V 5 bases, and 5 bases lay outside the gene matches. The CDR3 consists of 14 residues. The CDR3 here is CASSPRTGAYGYTF. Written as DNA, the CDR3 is TGTGCCAGTAGTCCCCGGACAGGGGCCTATGGCTACACCTTC.

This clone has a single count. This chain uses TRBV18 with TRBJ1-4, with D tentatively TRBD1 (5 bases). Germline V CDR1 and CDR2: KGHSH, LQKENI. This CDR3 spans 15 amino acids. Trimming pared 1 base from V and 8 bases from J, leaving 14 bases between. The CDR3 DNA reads TGTGCCAGCTCACCACAAAGTCAGGGAGGAGAAAAACTGTTTTTT. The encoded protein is CASSPQSQGGEKLFF.

The CDR3 DNA sequence: TGTGCCAGCAGTTATGAGGGACTAGCGGCCTACAATGAGCAGTTCTTC. It translates to CASSYEGLAAYNEQFF. The chain uses TRBV2 and TRBJ2-1, with TRBD2 identical over 11 bases. J was trimmed by 2 bases and V by 5 bases; bases with no gene match: 5. The CDR3 runs to 16 residues. The germline gives CDR1 SNHLY, CDR2 FYNNEI.

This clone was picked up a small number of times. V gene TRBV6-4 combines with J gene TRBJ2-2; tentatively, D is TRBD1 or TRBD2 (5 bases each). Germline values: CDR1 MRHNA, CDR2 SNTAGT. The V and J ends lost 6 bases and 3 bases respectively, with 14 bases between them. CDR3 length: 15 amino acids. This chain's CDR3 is CASSGTGEDTGELFF. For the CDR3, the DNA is TGTGCCAGCAGCGGGACGGGCGAGGACACCGGGGAGCTGTTTTTT.

In DNA, the CDR3 is TGTGCCAGCAGCTCCGGCGGGACCGCCTCCTACGAGCAGTACTTC. Its protein is CASSSGGTASYEQYF. This chain links TRBV7-8 with TRBJ2-7, with D tentatively TRBD2 (6 bases). CDR3 length: 15 amino acids. V shed 4 bases and J shed 0 bases, with 13 bases lying between them. The germline V gene encodes CDR1 SGHVS and CDR2 FQNEAQ.

The CDR3 sequence is CASSFQTSGRDTQYF. The CDR3 nucleotides are TGTGCCAGCAGCTTCCAGACTAGCGGGAGAGATACGCAGTATTTT. The V and J genes are TRBV7-2 and TRBJ2-3; 12 positions match TRBD2. This CDR3 comprises 15 residues. CDR1 is SGHTA and CDR2 is FQGNSA in the germline V gene. J gave up 5 bases and V 3 bases, and 3 bases lay outside the gene matches.

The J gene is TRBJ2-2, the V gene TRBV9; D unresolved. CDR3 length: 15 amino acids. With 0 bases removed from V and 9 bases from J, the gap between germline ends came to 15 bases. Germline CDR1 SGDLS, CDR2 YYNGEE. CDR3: CASSVATATPRELFF. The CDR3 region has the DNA TGTGCCAGCAGCGTAGCTACAGCCACTCCGCGGGAGCTGTTTTTT.

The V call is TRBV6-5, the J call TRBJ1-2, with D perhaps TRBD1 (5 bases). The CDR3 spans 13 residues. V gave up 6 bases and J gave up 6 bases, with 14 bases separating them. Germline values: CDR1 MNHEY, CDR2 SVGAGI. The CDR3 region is CASSNLGENGYTF. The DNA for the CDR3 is TGTGCCAGCAGCAATTTAGGGGAGAATGGCTACACCTTC.

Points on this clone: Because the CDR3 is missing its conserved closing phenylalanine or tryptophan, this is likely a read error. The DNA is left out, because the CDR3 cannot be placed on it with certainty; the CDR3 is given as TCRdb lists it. CDR3 sequence reads: CASSDQQGALR. The chain employs TRBV6-4 and TRBJ2-4; the table's TRBD1 call for D was not verified on the DNA. Inclusive of both ends, the CDR3 amounts to 11 amino acids. The germline V gene encodes CDR1 MRHNA and CDR2 SNTAGT.

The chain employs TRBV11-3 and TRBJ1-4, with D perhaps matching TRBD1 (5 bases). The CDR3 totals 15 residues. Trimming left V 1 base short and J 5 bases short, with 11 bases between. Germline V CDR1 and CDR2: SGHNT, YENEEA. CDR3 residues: CASSLAGERNEKLFF. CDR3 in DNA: TGTGCCAGCAGCTTAGCGGGGGAGAGGAATGAAAAACTGTTTTTT.

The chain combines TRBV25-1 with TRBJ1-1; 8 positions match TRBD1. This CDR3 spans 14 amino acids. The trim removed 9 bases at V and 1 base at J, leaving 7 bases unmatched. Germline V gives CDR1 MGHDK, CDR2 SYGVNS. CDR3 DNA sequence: TGTGCCAGTACCCCAGGGGGCTGGAACACTGAAGCTTTCTTT. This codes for CASTPGGWNTEAFF.

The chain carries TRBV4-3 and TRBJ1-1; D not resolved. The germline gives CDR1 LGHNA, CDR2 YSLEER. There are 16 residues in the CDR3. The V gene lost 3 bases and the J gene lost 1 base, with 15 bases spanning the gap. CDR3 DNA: TGCGCCAGCAGCCATCGTCGGGCAGGAAGGAACACTGAAGCTTTCTTT. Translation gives CASSHRRAGRNTEAFF.

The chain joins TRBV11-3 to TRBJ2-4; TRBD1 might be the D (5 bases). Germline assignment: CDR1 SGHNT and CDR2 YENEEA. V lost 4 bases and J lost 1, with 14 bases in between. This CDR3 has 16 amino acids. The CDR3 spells CASSYRQQRAKNIQYF. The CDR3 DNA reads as TGTGCCAGCAGCTACCGACAGCAACGGGCCAAAAACATTCAGTACTTC. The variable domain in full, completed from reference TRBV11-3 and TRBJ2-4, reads EAGVVQSPRYKIIEKKQPVAFWCNPISGHNTLYWYLQNLGQGPELLIRYENEEAVDDSQLPKDRFSAERLKGVDSTLKIQPAELGDSAVYLCASSYRQQRAKNIQYFGAGTRLSVL.

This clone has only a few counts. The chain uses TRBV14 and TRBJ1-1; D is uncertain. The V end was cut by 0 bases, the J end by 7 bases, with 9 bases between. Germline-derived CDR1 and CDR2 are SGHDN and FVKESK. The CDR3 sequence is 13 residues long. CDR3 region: CASSQDNYNEAFF. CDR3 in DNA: TGTGCCAGCAGCCAAGATAACTACAATGAAGCTTTCTTT.

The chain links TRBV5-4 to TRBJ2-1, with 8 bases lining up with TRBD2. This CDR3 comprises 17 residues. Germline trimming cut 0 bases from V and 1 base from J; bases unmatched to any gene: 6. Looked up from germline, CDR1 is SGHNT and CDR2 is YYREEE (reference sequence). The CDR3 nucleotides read TGTGCCAGCAGCTTGGGGTACTTAGCGGGATCCTACAATGAGCAGTTCTTC. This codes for CASSLGYLAGSYNEQFF. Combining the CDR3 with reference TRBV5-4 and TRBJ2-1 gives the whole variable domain ETGVTQSPTHLIKTRGQQVTLRCSSQSGHNTVSWYQQALGQGPQFIFQYYREEENGRGNFPPRFSGLQFPNYSSELNVNALELDDSALYLCASSLGYLAGSYNEQFFGPGTRLTVL.

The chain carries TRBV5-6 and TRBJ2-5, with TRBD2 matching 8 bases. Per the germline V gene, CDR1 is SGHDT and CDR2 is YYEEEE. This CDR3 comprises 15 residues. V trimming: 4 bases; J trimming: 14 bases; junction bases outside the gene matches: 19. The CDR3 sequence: CASSPSGGAGGKKYF. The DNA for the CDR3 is TGTGCCAGCAGCCCCTCCGGCGGCGCGGGGGGCAAAAAATACTTC. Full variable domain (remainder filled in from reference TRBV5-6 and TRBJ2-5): DAGVTQSPTHLIKTRGQQVTLRCSPKSGHDTVSWYQQALGQGPQFIFQYYEEEERQRGNFPDRFSGHQFPNYSSELNVNALLLGDSALYLCASSPSGGAGGKKYFGPGTRLLVL.